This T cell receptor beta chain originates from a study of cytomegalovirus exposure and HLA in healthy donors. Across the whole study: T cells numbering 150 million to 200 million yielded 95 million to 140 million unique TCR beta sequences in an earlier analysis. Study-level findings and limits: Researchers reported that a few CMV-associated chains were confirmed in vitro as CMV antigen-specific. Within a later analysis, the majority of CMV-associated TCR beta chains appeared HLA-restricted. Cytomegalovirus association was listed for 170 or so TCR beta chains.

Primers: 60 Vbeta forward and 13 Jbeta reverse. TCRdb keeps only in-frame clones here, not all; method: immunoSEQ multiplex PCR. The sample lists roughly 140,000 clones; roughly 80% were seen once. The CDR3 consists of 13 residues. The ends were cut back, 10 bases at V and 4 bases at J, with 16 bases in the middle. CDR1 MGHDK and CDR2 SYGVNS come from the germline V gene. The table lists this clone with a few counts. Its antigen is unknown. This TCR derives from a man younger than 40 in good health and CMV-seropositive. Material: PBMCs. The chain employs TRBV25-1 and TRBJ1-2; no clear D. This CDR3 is CATEPSRGYGYTF. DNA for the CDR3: TGTGCCACCGAACCTTCTCGGGGCTATGGCTACACCTTC.